These T cell receptor beta chains were read from a single sample in a study of blood T cell repertoires in COVID-19. This table comes from immunoSEQ multiplex PCR, and its TCRdb copy is limited to in-frame clones, with some not included. This sample has 120,000 or so clones; more than 75% occur once, and the top ten carry roughly 3.9%. Sequencing input: peripheral blood. All receptors derive from a man in his sixties with acute or convalescent COVID-19. Each CDR3 is given with its conserved first and last residue. Each record gives: J gene, V gene, CDR3 protein.

J: TRBJ2-7
V: TRBV6-2/TRBV6-3
CDR3: CASSYFTSYEQYF

J: TRBJ1-3
V: TRBV25-1
CDR3: CASSDLVNSGNTIYF

J: TRBJ2-2
V: TRBV5-5
CDR3: CASNRDSIGELFF

J: TRBJ2-7
V: TRBV21-1
CDR3: CASSFHRVYEQYF

J: TRBJ1-1
V: TRBV10-3
CDR3: CAISETMNTEAFF

J: TRBJ2-7
V: TRBV3-1/TRBV3-2
CDR3: CASSQDWIRGRGEQYF

J: TRBJ1-1
V: TRBV5-1
CDR3: CASSLSAANTEAFF

J: TRBJ2-6
V: TRBV7-9
CDR3: CASSLGLAGGPGANVLTF

J: TRBJ2-7
V: TRBV5-1
CDR3: CASSLGTGYEQYF

J: TRBJ2-5
V: TRBV4-1
CDR3: CASSQGGGLAGRETQYF

J: TRBJ2-1
V: TRBV2
CDR3: CASRTSGARGEQFF

J: TRBJ1-5
V: TRBV9
CDR3: CASSVDGLGNQPQHF

J: TRBJ2-7
V: TRBV10-2
CDR3: CASTLPGEMGEQYF

J: TRBJ1-1
V: TRBV29-1
CDR3: CSVEAGTGGATEAFF

J: TRBJ2-1
V: TRBV29-1
CDR3: CSVSTGDAYNEQFF

J: TRBJ2-5
V: TRBV3-1/TRBV3-2
CDR3: CASSSRGGVSGETQYF

J: TRBJ1-6
V: TRBV15
CDR3: CATSLTGGDSPLHF

J: TRBJ2-5
V: TRBV9
CDR3: CASAGGFQETQYF

J: TRBJ2-5
V: TRBV29-1
CDR3: CSVGTGPYQETQYF

J: TRBJ2-7
V: TRBV6-6
CDR3: CASGGSGNEQYF

J: TRBJ2-7
V: TRBV6-2/TRBV6-3
CDR3: CASSPGLALEQYF

J: TRBJ2-5
V: TRBV30
CDR3: CAWSVPGNQETQYF

J: TRBJ1-5
V: TRBV7-9
CDR3: CASSPREGGNQPQHF

J: TRBJ2-3
V: TRBV6-5
CDR3: CAGARRGDTQYF

J: TRBJ1-2
V: TRBV29-1
CDR3: CSVVRGEIHGYTF

J: TRBJ2-7
V: TRBV11-2
CDR3: CASSFMAGDYEQYF

J: TRBJ1-4
V: TRBV6-2/TRBV6-3
CDR3: CASSYSPGVGGKLFF

J: TRBJ1-1
V: TRBV2
CDR3: CASIRRGGTGVLSGTEAFF

J: TRBJ1-1
V: TRBV7-9
CDR3: CASSLQNTEAFF

J: TRBJ2-1
V: TRBV7-9
CDR3: CASSSIAGGPVEQFF

J: TRBJ2-3
V: TRBV7-2
CDR3: CASSPAGQTRTDTQYF